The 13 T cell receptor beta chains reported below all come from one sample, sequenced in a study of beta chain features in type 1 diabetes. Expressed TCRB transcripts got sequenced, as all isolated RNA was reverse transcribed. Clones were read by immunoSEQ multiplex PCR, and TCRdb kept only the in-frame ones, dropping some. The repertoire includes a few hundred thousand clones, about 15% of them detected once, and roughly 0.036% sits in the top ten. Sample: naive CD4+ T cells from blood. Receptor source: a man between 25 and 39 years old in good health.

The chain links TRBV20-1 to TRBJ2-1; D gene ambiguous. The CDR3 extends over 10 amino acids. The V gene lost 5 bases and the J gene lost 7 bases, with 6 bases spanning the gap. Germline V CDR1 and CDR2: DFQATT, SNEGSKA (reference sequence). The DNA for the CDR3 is TGCAGTGCTCAGAATAATGAGCAGTTCTTC. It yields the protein CSAQNNEQFF.

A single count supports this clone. Written as DNA, the CDR3 is TGTGCCAGCTCACTGGGACAGGGTGGAGAGACCCAGTACTTC. Its protein is CASSLGQGGETQYF. This chain uses TRBV18 with TRBJ2-5, with 9 positions matching TRBD1. This CDR3 is built from 14 residues. Trimming removed 4 bases from V and 4 bases from J; junction bases left unmatched: 4. Germline CDR1 is KGHSH and CDR2 is LQKENI.

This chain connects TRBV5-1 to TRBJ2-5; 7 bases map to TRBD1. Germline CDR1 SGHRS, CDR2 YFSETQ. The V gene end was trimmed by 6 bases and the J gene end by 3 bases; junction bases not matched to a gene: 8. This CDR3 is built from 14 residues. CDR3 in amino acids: CASTAGTEKETQYF. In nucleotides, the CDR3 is TGCGCCAGCACCGCCGGGACAGAAAAAGAGACCCAGTACTTC.

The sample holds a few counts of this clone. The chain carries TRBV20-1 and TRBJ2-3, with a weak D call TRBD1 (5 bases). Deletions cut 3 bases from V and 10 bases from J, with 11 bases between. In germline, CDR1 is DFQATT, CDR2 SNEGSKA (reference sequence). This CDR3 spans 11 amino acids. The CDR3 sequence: CSARGPVAQYF. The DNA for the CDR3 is TGCAGTGCTAGGGGGCCAGTTGCGCAGTATTTT.

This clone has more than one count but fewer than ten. The CDR3 region is CASSIAVGQGTYEQYF. The CDR3 DNA follows: TGTGCCAGTAGTATAGCCGTGGGACAGGGGACCTACGAGCAGTACTTC. The chain links TRBV19 to TRBJ2-7, with 10 bases matching TRBD1. There are 16 residues in the CDR3. V trimming: 1 base; J trimming: 2 bases; junction bases outside the gene matches: 5. Germline lookup yields CDR1 LNHDA and CDR2 SQIVND (reference sequence).

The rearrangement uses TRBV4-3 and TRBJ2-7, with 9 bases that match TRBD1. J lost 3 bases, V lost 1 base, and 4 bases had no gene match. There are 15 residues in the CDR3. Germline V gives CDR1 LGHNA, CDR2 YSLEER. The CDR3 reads CASSQAATGGYEQYF. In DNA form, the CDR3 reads TGCGCCAGCAGCCAAGCCGCGACAGGGGGCTACGAGCAGTACTTC.

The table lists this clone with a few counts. The CDR3 region is CAWTLGQGLNQPQHF. The CDR3 DNA follows: TGTGCCTGGACCCTTGGACAGGGCCTCAATCAGCCCCAGCATTTT. V usage is TRBV30 and J usage is TRBJ1-5; 8 positions match TRBD1. J gave up 3 bases and V 4 bases, and 8 bases lay outside the gene matches. Germline V lookup: CDR1 GTSNPN, CDR2 SVGIG (reference sequence). The CDR3 has 15 residues.

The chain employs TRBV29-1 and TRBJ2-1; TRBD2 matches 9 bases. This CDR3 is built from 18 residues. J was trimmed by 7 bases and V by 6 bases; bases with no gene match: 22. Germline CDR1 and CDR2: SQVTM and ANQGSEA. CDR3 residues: CSVTPLGGLAGMMNEQFF. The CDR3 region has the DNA TGCAGCGTAACACCTCTTGGGGGGCTAGCGGGAATGATGAATGAGCAGTTCTTC.

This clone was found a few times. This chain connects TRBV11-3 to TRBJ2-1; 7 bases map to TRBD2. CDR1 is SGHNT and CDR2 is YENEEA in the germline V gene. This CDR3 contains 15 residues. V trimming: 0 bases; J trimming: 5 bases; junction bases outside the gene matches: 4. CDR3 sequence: CASSLDGRLHNEQFF. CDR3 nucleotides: TGTGCCAGCAGCTTAGACGGGAGGTTGCACAATGAGCAGTTCTTC. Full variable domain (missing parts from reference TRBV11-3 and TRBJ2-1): EAGVVQSPRYKIIEKKQPVAFWCNPISGHNTLYWYLQNLGQGPELLIRYENEEAVDDSQLPKDRFSAERLKGVDSTLKIQPAELGDSAVYLCASSLDGRLHNEQFFGPGTRLTVL.

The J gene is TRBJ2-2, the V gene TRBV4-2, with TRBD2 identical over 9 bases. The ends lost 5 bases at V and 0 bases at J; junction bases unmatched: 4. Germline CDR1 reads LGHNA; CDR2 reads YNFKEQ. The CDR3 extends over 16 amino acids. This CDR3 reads CASSTGGRANTGELFF. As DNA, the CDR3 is TGTGCCAGCAGCACTGGCGGGAGGGCGAACACCGGGGAGCTGTTTTTT.

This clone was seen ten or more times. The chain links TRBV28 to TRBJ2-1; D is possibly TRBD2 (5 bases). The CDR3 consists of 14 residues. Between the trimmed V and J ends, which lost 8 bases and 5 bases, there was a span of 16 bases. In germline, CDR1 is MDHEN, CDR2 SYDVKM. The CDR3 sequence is CASEGSLRNNEQFF. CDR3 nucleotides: TGTGCCAGCGAAGGGAGCCTCCGGAACAATGAGCAGTTCTTC.

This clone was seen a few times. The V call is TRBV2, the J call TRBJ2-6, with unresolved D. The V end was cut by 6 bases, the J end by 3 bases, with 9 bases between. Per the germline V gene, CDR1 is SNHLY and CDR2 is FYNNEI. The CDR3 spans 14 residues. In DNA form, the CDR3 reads TGTGCCAGCAGGCAGGTTCTTGGGGCCAACGTCCTGACTTTC. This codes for CASRQVLGANVLTF.

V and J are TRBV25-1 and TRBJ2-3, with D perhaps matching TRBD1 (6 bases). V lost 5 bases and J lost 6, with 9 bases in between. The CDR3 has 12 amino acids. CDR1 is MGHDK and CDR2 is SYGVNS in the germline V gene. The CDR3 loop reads CASSSQGDTQYF. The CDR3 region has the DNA TGTGCCAGCAGTTCTCAGGGGGATACGCAGTATTTT.